The T cell receptor beta chain under discussion was sequenced for a study of T cell responses to AZD1222 COVID-19 vaccine. The CDR3 totals 15 residues. The germline V gene has CDR1 MNHEY and CDR2 SVGAGI. The V and J ends lost 6 bases and 5 bases respectively, with 20 bases between them. As regards this clone: Its antigen remains unidentified.

General study points: Most donors were white British, females outnumbered males, and clonal diversity was possibly underestimated.

The table came from immunoSEQ multiplex PCR; TCRdb's copy has only in-frame clones and leaves some out. The repertoire holds about 180,000 clones, with less than 95% as singletons. The material was peripheral blood, obtained on day 0 of AZD1222 vaccination. This TCR came from an adult in good health. The chain recombines TRBV6-5 with TRBJ2-7, with TRBD2 as a possible D gene (7 bases). The CDR3 sequence: CASSAEGGRSHEQYF. CDR3 in DNA: TGTGCCAGCAGCGCCGAGGGGGGGCGATCCCACGAGCAGTACTTC.